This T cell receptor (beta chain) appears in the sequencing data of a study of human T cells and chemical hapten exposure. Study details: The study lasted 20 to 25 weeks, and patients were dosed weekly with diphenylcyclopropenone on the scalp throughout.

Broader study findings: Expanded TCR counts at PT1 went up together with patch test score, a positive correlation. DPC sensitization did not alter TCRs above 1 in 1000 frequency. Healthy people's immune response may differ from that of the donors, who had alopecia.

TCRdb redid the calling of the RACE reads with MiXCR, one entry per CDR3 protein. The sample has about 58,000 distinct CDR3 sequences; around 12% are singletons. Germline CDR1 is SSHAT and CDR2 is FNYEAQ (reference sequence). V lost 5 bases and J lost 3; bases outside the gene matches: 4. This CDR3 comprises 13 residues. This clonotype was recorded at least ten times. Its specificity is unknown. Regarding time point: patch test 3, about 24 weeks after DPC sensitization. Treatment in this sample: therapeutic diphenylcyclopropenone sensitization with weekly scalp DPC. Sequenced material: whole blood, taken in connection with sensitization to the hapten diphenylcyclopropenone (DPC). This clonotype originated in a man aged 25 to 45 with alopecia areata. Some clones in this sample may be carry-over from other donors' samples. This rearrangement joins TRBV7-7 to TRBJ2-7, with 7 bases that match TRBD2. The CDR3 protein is CASSLGLRYEQYF. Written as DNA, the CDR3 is TGTGCCAGCAGCCTGGGACTACGCTACGAGCAGTACTTC.